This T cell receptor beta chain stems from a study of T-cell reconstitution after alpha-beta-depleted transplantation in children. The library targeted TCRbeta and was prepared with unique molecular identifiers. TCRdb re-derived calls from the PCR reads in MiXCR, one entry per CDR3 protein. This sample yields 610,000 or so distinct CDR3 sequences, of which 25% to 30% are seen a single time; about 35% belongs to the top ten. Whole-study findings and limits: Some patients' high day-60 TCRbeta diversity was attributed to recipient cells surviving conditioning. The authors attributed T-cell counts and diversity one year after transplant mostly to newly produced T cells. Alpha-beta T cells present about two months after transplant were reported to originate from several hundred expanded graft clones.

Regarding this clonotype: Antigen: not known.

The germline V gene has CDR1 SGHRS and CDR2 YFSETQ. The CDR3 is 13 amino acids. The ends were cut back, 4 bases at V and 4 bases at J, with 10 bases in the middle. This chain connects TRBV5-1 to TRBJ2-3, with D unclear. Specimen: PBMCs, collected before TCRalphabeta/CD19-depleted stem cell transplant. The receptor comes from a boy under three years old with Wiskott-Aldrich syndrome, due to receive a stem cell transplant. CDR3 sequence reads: CASSPSAADTQYF. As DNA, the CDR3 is TGCGCCAGCAGCCCGTCAGCTGCAGATACGCAGTATTTT.